The 17 T cell receptor beta chains listed next were all sequenced from one sample in a study of blood T cell repertoires in COVID-19. Clones were read by immunoSEQ multiplex PCR, and TCRdb kept only the in-frame ones, dropping some. Of more than 85,000 clones in the sample, 80% to 90% were seen once. The sequenced material came from PBMCs or T cells enriched from blood (not recorded which). All receptors come from a woman between 45 and 65 years old who had recovered from COVID-19.

The chain uses TRBV11-2 and TRBJ1-3, with D maybe TRBD1 (5 bases). Germline CDR1 SGHAT, CDR2 FQNNGV. The CDR3 spans 15 residues. Trimming pared 2 bases from V and 0 bases from J, leaving 8 bases between. The CDR3 region is CASSLTQGSGNTIYF. The CDR3 bases are TGTGCCAGCAGCTTAACGCAGGGCTCTGGAAACACCATATATTTT.

The V gene is TRBV5-1, the J gene TRBJ2-5, with TRBD1 as a possible D gene (6 bases). The ends were cut back, 6 bases at V and 2 bases at J, with 11 bases in the middle. The CDR3 contains 13 residues. CDR1 and CDR2 (germline): SGHRS, YFSETQ. The CDR3 reads CASIPDSQETQYF. As DNA, the CDR3 is TGCGCCAGCATCCCGGACAGTCAAGAGACCCAGTACTTC.

V and J are TRBV3-1 (or the pseudogene TRBV3-2) and TRBJ2-6; D uncertain. The ends were cut back, 7 bases at V and 0 bases at J, with 10 bases in the middle. This CDR3 has 15 residues. The germline V gene encodes CDR1 LGHDT and CDR2 YNNKEL (reference sequence). This CDR3 is CASTNTNSGANVLTF. DNA of the CDR3: TGTGCCAGCACAAATACAAACTCTGGGGCCAACGTCCTGACTTTC.

The gene calls are TRBV24-1 and TRBJ2-5, with 10 nucleotides matching TRBD2. The CDR3 is 19 amino acids. Germline values: CDR1 KGHDR, CDR2 SFDVKD. The V segment lost 3 bases and the J segment 5 bases; nucleotides outside the gene matches: 17. CDR3 bases: TGTGCCACCAGTGATCTTTCCTTTGAGCGGGAGGGCTCCAGGGAGACCCAGTACTTC. Its protein is CATSDLSFEREGSRETQYF.

The chain employs TRBV25-1 and TRBJ2-2; no definite D call. V was clipped by 4 bases and J by 9 bases, with 9 bases between them. Germline V lookup: CDR1 MGHDK, CDR2 SYGVNS. The CDR3 spans 12 residues. This CDR3 reads CASSGAGWELFF. The CDR3 DNA sequence: TGTGCCAGCAGTGGTGCCGGGTGGGAGCTGTTTTTT.

This sequence joins TRBV5-6 and TRBJ2-5, with D possibly TRBD2 on 7 matching bases. Germline-derived CDR1 and CDR2 are SGHDT and YYEEEE. V was pared by 5 bases and J by 4 bases, with 18 bases between. CDR3 length: 15 residues. The CDR3 region is CASRALAEGGETQYF. The DNA for the CDR3 is TGTGCCAGCAGGGCCCTAGCGGAAGGGGGAGAGACCCAGTACTTC.

This clone was counted a single time. The chain uses TRBV20-1 and TRBJ2-2; D gene uncertain. The germline CDR1 and CDR2 sequences are DFQATT and SNEGSKA (reference sequence). V was clipped by 6 bases and J by 8 bases, with 10 bases between them. The CDR3 length is 11 residues. The CDR3 here is CSAGTMGELFF. The CDR3 DNA is TGCAGTGCCGGTACCATGGGGGAGCTGTTTTTT.

The V and J genes are TRBV5-1 and TRBJ2-2, with D uncertain. Deletions cut 0 bases from V and 0 bases from J, with 6 bases between. Germline CDR1 reads SGHRS; CDR2 reads YFSETQ. The CDR3 runs to 15 residues. The DNA for the CDR3 is TGCGCCAGCAGCTTGGAACAGCCGAACACCGGGGAGCTGTTTTTT. This translates into CASSLEQPNTGELFF.

J is TRBJ2-7 and V is TRBV18; TRBD1 matches at 8 bases. Germline assignment: CDR1 KGHSH and CDR2 LQKENI. This CDR3 contains 15 residues. With V trimmed by 5 bases and J by 2 bases, 8 bases remained unmatched. CDR3: CASSSDRGRPYEQYF. The CDR3 DNA reads TGTGCCAGCTCATCCGACAGGGGCCGGCCCTACGAGCAGTACTTC.

V and J are TRBV27 and TRBJ2-7, with 7 bases identical to TRBD2. This CDR3 spans 13 amino acids. The V gene end was trimmed by 2 bases and the J gene end by 7 bases; junction bases not matched to a gene: 5. The germline V gene has CDR1 MNHEY and CDR2 SMNVEV (reference sequence). The CDR3 sequence: CASSLGRAGEQYF. For the CDR3, the DNA is TGTGCCAGCAGTTTAGGGAGGGCGGGGGAGCAGTACTTC.

This chain uses TRBV30 with TRBJ1-1, with 8 bases that match TRBD1. Germline V gene lookup returns CDR1 GTSNPN and CDR2 SVGIG (reference sequence). V lost 4 bases and J lost 4; bases outside the gene matches: 11. The CDR3 spans 15 residues. The CDR3 is CAWNQGQGYGTEAFF. CDR3 bases: TGTGCCTGGAATCAAGGACAGGGTTACGGCACTGAAGCTTTCTTT.

The rearrangement uses TRBV5-6 and TRBJ2-3, with D tentatively TRBD2 (6 bases). Germline V gene lookup returns CDR1 SGHDT and CDR2 YYEEEE. This CDR3 comprises 16 residues. V was pared by 4 bases and J by 5 bases, with 20 bases between. CDR3 DNA: TGTGCCAGCAGCCCGACAACGGGGGAGTTCGGAGATACGCAGTATTTT. It specifies CASSPTTGEFGDTQYF.

The chain uses TRBV19 and TRBJ2-6; 8 bases line up with TRBD1. CDR1 and CDR2 from the germline V gene are LNHDA and SQIVND (reference sequence). V was clipped by 4 bases and J by 0 bases; unmatched bases: 5. This CDR3 contains 17 residues. In DNA form, the CDR3 reads TGTGCCAGTAGTAAGTGGGACAGGTACTCTGGGGCCAACGTCCTGACTTTC. Translating gives CASSKWDRYSGANVLTF.

This chain uses TRBV29-1 with TRBJ1-2; unclear D gene. CDR3 size: 12 residues. Germline CDR1 is SQVTM and CDR2 is ANQGSEA. V gave up 4 bases and J gave up 6 bases, with 12 bases separating them. The CDR3 coding sequence is TGCAGCGTTGTAGCGGGGTCGGATGGCTACACCTTC. Its translation is CSVVAGSDGYTF.

The CDR3 DNA reads as TGCAGTGCTAGTCCCGGACTAGTGTTTACCTACGAGCAGTACTTC. As protein: CSASPGLVFTYEQYF. V is TRBV20-1 and J is TRBJ2-7; 7 bases match TRBD2. V dropped 3 bases and J dropped 2; count of bases not matched to a gene: 10. CDR3 size: 15 residues. The germline V gene encodes CDR1 DFQATT and CDR2 SNEGSKA (reference sequence).

V and J are TRBV28 and TRBJ1-6, with 7 bases matching TRBD1. This CDR3 contains 15 residues. V shed 7 bases and J 10 bases; nucleotides not matched to a gene: 13. Germline CDR1 reads MDHEN; CDR2 reads SYDVKM. The CDR3 region has the DNA TGTGCCAGCACGGTACAGGGGCATCGTTGGTCACCCCTCCACTTT. Protein product: CASTVQGHRWSPLHF. The entire variable domain, with the rest obtained from reference TRBV28 and TRBJ1-6, is as follows: DVKVTQSSRYLVKRTGEKVFLECVQDMDHENMFWYRQDPGLGLRLIYFSYDVKMKEKGDIPEGYSVSREKKERFSLILESASTNQTSMYLCASTVQGHRWSPLHFGNGTRLTVT.

This clone was observed a handful of times. CDR3 in DNA: TGTGCCAGCAGTTTGGCCTTGAGGCGAAAGTACGCAGATACGCAGTATTTT. Translation: CASSLALRRKYADTQYF. The chain has TRBV28 and TRBJ2-3; the D is unclear. V was shortened by 3 bases and J by 4 bases, with 20 bases between the two germline ends. Germline V gene data show CDR1 as MDHEN and CDR2 as SYDVKM. This CDR3 spans 17 amino acids.